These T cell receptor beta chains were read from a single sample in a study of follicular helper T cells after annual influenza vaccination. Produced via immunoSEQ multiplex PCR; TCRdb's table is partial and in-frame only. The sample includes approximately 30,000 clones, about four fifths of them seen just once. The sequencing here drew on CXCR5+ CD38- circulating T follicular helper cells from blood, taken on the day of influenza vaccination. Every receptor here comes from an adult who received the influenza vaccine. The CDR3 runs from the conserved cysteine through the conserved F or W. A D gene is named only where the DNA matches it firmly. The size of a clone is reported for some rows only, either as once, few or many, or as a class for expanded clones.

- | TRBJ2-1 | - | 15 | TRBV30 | CAWSSRTSTGNEQFF | TGTGCCTGGAGCTCGAGGACTTCAACGGGGAATGAGCAGTTCTTC
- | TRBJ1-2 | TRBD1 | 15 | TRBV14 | CASSQRTGFSYGYTF | TGTGCCAGCAGCCAAAGGACAGGATTTAGCTATGGCTACACCTTC
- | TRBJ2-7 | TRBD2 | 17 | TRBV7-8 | CASSSRLAGEGPLEQHF | TGTGCCAGCAGCTCCCGGCTAGCGGGAGAGGGGCCCCTCGAGCAGCACTTC
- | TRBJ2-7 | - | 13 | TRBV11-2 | CASSPPNDYEQYF | TGTGCCAGCAGCCCCCCTAATGACTACGAGCAGTACTTC
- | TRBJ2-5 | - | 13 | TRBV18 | CASSRTQRETQYF | TGTGCCAGCTCAAGGACACAACGAGAGACCCAGTACTTC
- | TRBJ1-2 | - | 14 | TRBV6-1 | CASSEVTGDYGYTF | TGTGCCAGCAGTGAAGTGACGGGGGACTATGGCTACACCTTC
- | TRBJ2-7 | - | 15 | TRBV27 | CASSFSFSSSYEQYF | TGTGCCAGCAGTTTTAGTTTCTCGAGCTCCTACGAGCAGTACTTC
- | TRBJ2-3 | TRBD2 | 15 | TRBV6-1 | CATRVTSGSTDTQYF | TGTGCCACCCGGGTGACTAGCGGAAGCACAGATACGCAGTATTTT
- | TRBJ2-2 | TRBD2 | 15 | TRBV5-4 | CASSLAGGGTGELFF | TGTGCCAGCAGCTTAGCGGGAGGTGGGACCGGGGAGCTGTTTTTT
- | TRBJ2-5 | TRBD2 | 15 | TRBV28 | CASSSPAGGGETQYF | TGTGCCAGCAGTTCCCCAGCGGGAGGGGGGGAGACCCAGTACTTC
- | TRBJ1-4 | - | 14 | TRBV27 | CASSFQGRGEKLFF | TGTGCCAGCAGTTTCCAGGGTCGGGGGGAAAAACTGTTTTTT
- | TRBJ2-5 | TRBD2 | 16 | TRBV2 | CASQAAVAGVVKTQYF | TGTGCCAGCCAAGCAGCCGTAGCGGGAGTCGTAAAGACCCAGTACTTC
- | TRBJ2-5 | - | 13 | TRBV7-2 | CASSPGSTETQYF | TGTGCCAGCAGTCCAGGATCGACGGAGACCCAGTACTTC
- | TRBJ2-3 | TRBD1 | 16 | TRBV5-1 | CASSRGLTGYSDTQYF | TGCGCCAGCAGCCGAGGCCTGACAGGGTACTCAGATACGCAGTATTTT
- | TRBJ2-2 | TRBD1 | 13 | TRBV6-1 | CASRDRVAGELFF | TGTGCCAGCAGAGACAGGGTGGCCGGGGAGCTGTTTTTT
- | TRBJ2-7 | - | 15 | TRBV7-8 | CASSLVGGEGYEQYF | TGTGCCAGCAGCTTAGTCGGAGGAGAAGGCTACGAGCAGTACTTC
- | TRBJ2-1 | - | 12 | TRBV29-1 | CSVGGNLNEQFF | TGCAGCGTTGGGGGCAACCTTAATGAGCAGTTCTTC
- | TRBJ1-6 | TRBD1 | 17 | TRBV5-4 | CASSRTGGGTYNSPLHF | TGTGCCAGCAGCCGGACAGGGGGCGGCACCTATAATTCACCCCTCCACTTT
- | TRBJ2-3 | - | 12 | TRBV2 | CASKSEADTQYF | TGTGCCAGCAAGTCGGAGGCAGATACGCAGTATTTT
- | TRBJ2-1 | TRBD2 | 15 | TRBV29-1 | CSASPTSGVMNEQFF | TGCAGCGCTAGTCCAACTAGCGGGGTTATGAATGAGCAGTTCTTC
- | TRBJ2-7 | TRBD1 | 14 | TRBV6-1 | CASGQARFTYEQYF | TGTGCCAGTGGACAGGCGCGATTTACCTACGAGCAGTACTTC
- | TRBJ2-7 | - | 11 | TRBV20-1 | CSATLREEQYF | TGCAGTGCTACCCTACGGGAAGAGCAGTACTTC
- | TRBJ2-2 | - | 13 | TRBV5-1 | CASSLLAPGELFF | TGCGCCAGCAGCTTGCTCGCGCCCGGGGAGCTGTTTTTT
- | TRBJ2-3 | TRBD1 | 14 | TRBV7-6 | CASSRDRGTDTQYF | TGTGCCAGCAGCCGCGACAGGGGCACAGATACGCAGTATTTT
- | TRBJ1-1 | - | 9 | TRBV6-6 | CACCGEAFF | TGTGCCTGTTGCGGTGAAGCTTTCTTT
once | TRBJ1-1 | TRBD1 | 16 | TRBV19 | CASSISTGEANTEAFF | TGTGCCAGTAGTATTTCGACAGGGGAAGCGAACACTGAAGCTTTCTTT
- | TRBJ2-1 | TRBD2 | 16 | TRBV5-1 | CASSLEAGGNGGEQFF | TGCGCCAGCAGCTTGGAAGCGGGGGGAAACGGGGGTGAGCAGTTCTTC
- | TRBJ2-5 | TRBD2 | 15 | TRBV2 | CASTRLAGSEETQYF | TGTGCCAGCACCCGACTAGCGGGTTCGGAAGAGACCCAGTACTTC
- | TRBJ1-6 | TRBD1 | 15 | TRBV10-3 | CAISGTGAYNSPLHF | TGTGCCATCAGTGGGACAGGCGCGTATAATTCACCCCTCCACTTT
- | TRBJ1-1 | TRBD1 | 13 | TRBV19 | CASSGQGNTEAFF | TGTGCCAGTTCGGGACAGGGGAACACTGAAGCTTTCTTT
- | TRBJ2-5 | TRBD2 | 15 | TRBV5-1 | CASSSSGGRSETQYF | TGCGCCAGCAGCTCCAGCGGGGGTAGGTCGGAGACCCAGTACTTC
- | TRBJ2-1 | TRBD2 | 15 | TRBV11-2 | CASSPTSGSFNEQFF | TGTGCCAGCAGCCCCACTAGCGGGAGTTTCAATGAGCAGTTCTTC
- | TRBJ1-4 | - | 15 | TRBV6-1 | CASRPWKGDSEKLFF | TGTGCCAGCAGGCCGTGGAAGGGGGATAGTGAAAAACTGTTTTTT
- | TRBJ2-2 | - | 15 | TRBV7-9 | CASSLYGSDPGELFF | TGTGCCAGCAGCTTATACGGGAGCGATCCCGGGGAGCTGTTTTTT
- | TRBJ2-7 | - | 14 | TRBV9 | CASSVSPTAYEQYF | TGTGCCAGCAGCGTGTCCCCCACGGCCTACGAGCAGTACTTC
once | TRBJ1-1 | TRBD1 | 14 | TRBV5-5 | CASSETGWVTEAFF | TGTGCCAGCAGCGAGACAGGGTGGGTGACTGAAGCTTTCTTT
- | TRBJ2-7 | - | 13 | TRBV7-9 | CASSSIGSSEQYF | TGTGCCAGCAGCTCCATTGGGAGTTCCGAGCAGTACTTC
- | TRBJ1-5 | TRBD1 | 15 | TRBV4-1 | CASSQTGTGVFPQHF | TGCGCCAGCAGCCAAACCGGGACAGGGGTTTTCCCCCAGCATTTT
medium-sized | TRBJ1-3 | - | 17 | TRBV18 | CASSPRPGTYSGNTIYF | TGTGCCAGCTCACCACGGCCAGGCACCTACTCTGGAAACACCATATATTTT
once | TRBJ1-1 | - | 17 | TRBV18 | CASSPPRRGQGLAEAFF | TGTGCCAGCTCACCACCGAGGAGGGGCCAGGGCCTTGCTGAAGCTTTCTTT
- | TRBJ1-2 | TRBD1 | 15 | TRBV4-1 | CASSQQTGENYGYTF | TGCGCCAGCAGCCAGCAGACAGGGGAGAACTATGGCTACACCTTC
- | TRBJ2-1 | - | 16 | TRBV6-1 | CASSDLGQGTYNEQFF | TGTGCCAGCAGTGATTTAGGACAAGGAACCTACAATGAGCAGTTCTTC
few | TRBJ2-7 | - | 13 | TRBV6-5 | CASTGTTSYEQYF | TGTGCCAGTACGGGGACAACATCCTACGAGCAGTACTTC
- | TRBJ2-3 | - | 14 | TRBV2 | CASRTSSGTDTQYF | TGTGCCAGCAGGACTAGTTCGGGCACAGATACGCAGTATTTT
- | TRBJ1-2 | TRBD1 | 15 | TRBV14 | CASSLTGGSNYGYTF | TGTGCCAGCAGCCTAACAGGGGGTTCTAACTATGGCTACACCTTC